This T cell receptor (beta chain) was retrieved from a study of glioma-infiltrating T cells. Using RNA template, CDR3s of TCR alpha and beta were amplified with iRepertoire arm-PCR. TCRdb itself ran the multiplex PCR reads through MiXCR, one entry per CDR3 protein. This table holds approximately 400,000 distinct CDR3 sequences, 41% found once. Germline V gives CDR1 MDHEN, CDR2 SYDVKM. J lost 3 bases, V lost 5 bases, and 11 bases had no gene match. The CDR3 loop spans 16 amino acids. Sequencing was carried out using glioma tissue, nonneoplastic brain tissue, or PBMCs (not recorded which). The chain couples TRBV28 to TRBJ2-3; 7 nucleotides agree with TRBD1. The source of this sequence is a human donor with low-grade glioma or glioblastoma, undergoing nonglioma brain surgery, or in good health (not recorded which). Written as DNA, the CDR3 is TGTGCCAGCAGTGCTAGGACAGGCACGTTAACAGATACGCAGTATTTT. Translation: CASSARTGTLTDTQYF.